This T cell receptor (beta chain) originates from a study of blood T cell repertoires in COVID-19. Study-wide context: Sites in the United States, Italy and Spain provided acute and convalescent COVID-19 samples. T cells, B-cell-depleted T cells, or PBMCs provided the cDNA or gDNA that served as material.

Authors' analysis steps: Amplified reference gene primers provided the basis for estimating nucleated cell counts. This table comes from immunoSEQ multiplex PCR, and its TCRdb copy is limited to in-frame clones, with some not included. The V and J calls and clone size are taken from that table; D and trimming were inferred from the DNA. Here the sample spans some 90,000 clones, under 90% being singletons. Germline assignment: CDR1 SGHDT and CDR2 YYEEEE. There are 12 residues in the CDR3. V was cut by 0 bases and J by 5 bases, with 6 bases left in between. The clonotype comes from a human donor in a cohort sampled during active COVID-19. Specimen: peripheral blood. The chain has TRBV5-6 and TRBJ2-7, with D perhaps TRBD2 (5 bases). The CDR3 region is CASSLVGDEQYF. Written as DNA, the CDR3 is TGTGCCAGCAGCTTGGTCGGGGACGAGCAGTACTTC. Combining the CDR3 with reference TRBV5-6 and TRBJ2-7 gives the whole variable domain DAGVTQSPTHLIKTRGQQVTLRCSPKSGHDTVSWYQQALGQGPQFIFQYYEEEERQRGNFPDRFSGHQFPNYSSELNVNALLLGDSALYLCASSLVGDEQYFGPGTRLTVT.